The 5 T cell receptor beta chains in this list originate from one sample, sequenced in a study of T-cell reconstitution after alpha-beta-depleted transplantation in children (TCRdb year 2016). The protocol used for the library was PCR. The listed sequencing device is Illumina HiSeq 2500. To normalize quantification of the TCRbeta repertoire, the TCR libraries were built with molecular barcoding that relied on unique molecular identifiers. Using fastp trimming at Q25 and MiXCR clonotype assembly, TCRdb reanalyzed the public sequencing data and kept in-frame beta chains. Here each entry gathers all rows of one CDR3 protein and keeps the most common genes and DNA. The sample contains more than 200,000 distinct CDR3 sequences, more than 20% of them found a single time. Jointly, the top ten make up about 4.8% of the sample. What this sample's treatment or condition label stands for: allogeneic hematopoietic cell transplantation with graft depleted of TCRalphabeta T cells and CD19 B cells.

Source: PBMCs, mostly from graft donor cells, taken 360 days after TCRalphabeta/CD19-depleted stem cell transplant. The receptors were gathered from a female patient aged 2-10 years who had a stem cell transplant for congenital amegakaryocytic thrombocytopenia, so the T cells may come from the graft donor.

CDR3 region: CASSLSHADTQYF. Written as DNA, the CDR3 is TGTGCCAGCAGTTTAAGTCATGCAGATACGCAGTATTTT. This chain joins TRBV27 and TRBJ2-3; D not resolved. Trimming cost V 2 bases and J 4 bases, with 7 bases left between them. The CDR3 length is 13 residues. CDR1 is MNHEY, CDR2 SMNVEV, per germline (reference sequence).

The chain joins TRBV9 to TRBJ2-3; D gene ambiguous. From germline, CDR1 is SGDLS and CDR2 YYNGEE. The CDR3 consists of 13 residues. V was clipped by 4 bases and J by 2 bases, with 8 bases between them. CDR3 coding DNA: TGTGCCAGCAGCCTTAGATTCACAGATACGCAGTATTTT. It is translated as CASSLRFTDTQYF.

The V gene is TRBV4-3, the J gene TRBJ1-4, with a weak D call TRBD1 (5 bases). The CDR3 spans 16 residues. Germline assignment: CDR1 LGHNA and CDR2 YSLEER. V lost 4 bases to trimming and J lost 4 bases, with 16 bases between them. The CDR3 loop is CASSPTRVEGNEKLFF. CDR3 nucleotides: TGCGCCAGCAGCCCGACCAGGGTGGAGGGTAATGAAAAACTGTTTTTT.

The chain links TRBV20-1 to TRBJ1-6; TRBD1 agrees at 9 bases. Trimming took 3 bases from V and 5 from J; bases not matched to a gene: 5. The V gene's germline CDR1 is DFQATT and CDR2 SNEGSKA (reference sequence). The CDR3 spans 15 residues. As DNA, the CDR3 is TGCAGTGCTAGGGGCTGGACAGGGGATAATTCACCCCTCCACTTT. This translates into CSARGWTGDNSPLHF.

This clonotype was detected only a few times. The chain combines TRBV3-1 with TRBJ1-6; tentative D call: TRBD1 (5 bases). V was shortened by 3 bases and J by 10 bases, with 10 bases between the two germline ends. The CDR3 contains 13 residues. In germline, CDR1 is LGHDT, CDR2 YNNKEL (reference sequence). Written as DNA, the CDR3 is TGTGCCAGCAGCCACAGGGCTGGATCACCCCTCCACTTT. Encoded protein: CASSHRAGSPLHF.